Listed below are T cell receptor beta chains from one sample, sequenced in a study of T cell responses to AZD1222 COVID-19 vaccine. The method was immunoSEQ multiplex PCR; TCRdb's version includes in-frame clones alone and lacks a portion of them. The sample consists of under 200,000 clones, around 90% of them appearing once. The sequenced sample was peripheral blood, obtained 28 days after the second AZD1222 dose. The receptors here all came from an adult who received the AZD1222 COVID-19 vaccine. Both conserved end residues are part of each CDR3. Fields, in order: J gene, D gene, V gene, CDR3 protein, CDR3 DNA. A D gene is named only where the DNA matches it firmly.

>TRBJ2-1|TRBD2|TRBV7-3
CASSLRGTGTSGFNEQFF
TGTGCCAGCAGCTTAAGGGGAACCGGGACTAGCGGGTTCAATGAGCAGTTCTTC
>TRBJ1-5|TRBD1|TRBV18
CASSPGTGAHQPQHF
TGTGCCAGCTCACCGGGGACAGGTGCCCATCAGCCCCAGCATTTT
>TRBJ2-1|TRBD2|TRBV7-3
CASSSAGGSGNEQFF
TGTGCCAGCAGCTCAGCGGGAGGGTCAGGCAATGAGCAGTTCTTC
>TRBJ2-2|TRBD2|TRBV11-2
CASSLAAGPTGELFF
TGTGCCAGCAGCTTAGCAGCGGGACCCACCGGGGAGCTGTTTTTT
>TRBJ1-1|TRBD1|TRBV28
CASSLSDRKAFF
TGTGCCAGCAGTTTGTCGGACAGGAAGGCTTTCTTT
>TRBJ1-2|-|TRBV5-1
CASSDTPLSGYTF
TGCGCCAGCTCGGATACCCCCCTGAGTGGCTACACCTTC
>TRBJ1-2|-|TRBV11-2
CASSPGSSRYGYTF
TGTGCCAGCAGCCCTGGGTCTTCTCGCTATGGCTACACCTTC
>TRBJ2-2|-|TRBV27
CASSLPRDTGELFF
TGTGCCAGCAGTTTACCGAGGGACACCGGGGAGCTGTTTTTT
>TRBJ2-5|-|TRBV29-1
CSVDQDGVQETQYF
TGCAGCGTTGACCAGGACGGGGTCCAAGAGACCCAGTACTTC
>TRBJ2-3|TRBD1|TRBV19
CASSPRDRDTDTQYF
TGTGCCAGTAGTCCACGGGACAGGGACACAGATACGCAGTATTTT
>TRBJ1-6|-|TRBV3-1/TRBV3-2
CASQKGVPTSPLHF
TGTGCCAGCCAGAAGGGCGTCCCCACCTCACCCCTCCACTTT
>TRBJ1-2|TRBD1|TRBV29-1
CSSWTGAYNGYTF
TGCAGCTCCTGGACAGGGGCCTATAATGGCTACACCTTC
>TRBJ1-1|-|TRBV7-3
CASSPTLLGTEAFF
TGTGCCAGCAGCCCGACCCTGTTAGGGACTGAAGCTTTCTTT
>TRBJ2-3|TRBD1|TRBV5-1
CASSSTGQGGTDTQYF
TGCGCCAGCAGCTCGACGGGACAGGGAGGGACAGATACGCAGTATTTT
>TRBJ1-3|TRBD1|TRBV27
CASSPRATGARSLTIYF
TGTGCCAGCAGCCCAAGAGCAACAGGGGCGCGTTCGTTGACCATATATTTT
>TRBJ2-1|-|TRBV6-6
CASSYSRNNEQFF
TGTGCCAGCAGTTACTCCAGGAACAATGAGCAGTTCTTC
>TRBJ1-2|TRBD1|TRBV5-5
CASSSLIRDRDGYGYTF
TGTGCCAGCAGCTCTCTGATTCGCGACAGGGATGGCTATGGCTACACCTTC
>TRBJ2-2|TRBD2|TRBV30
CACSPGLAGELYGELFF
TGTGCCTGCTCCCCGGGACTAGCGGGAGAGCTTTATGGGGAGCTGTTTTTT
>TRBJ1-4|TRBD1|TRBV4-1
CASSQGGQGNEKLFF
TGCGCCAGCAGCCAAGGCGGACAGGGTAATGAAAAACTGTTTTTT
>TRBJ1-2|-|TRBV7-9
CASSLVGEGTNYGYTF
TGTGCCAGCAGCTTAGTGGGGGAAGGCACTAACTATGGCTACACCTTC
>TRBJ1-5|-|TRBV24-1
CATSGPGAYQPQHF
TGTGCCACCAGTGGGCCAGGGGCTTATCAGCCCCAGCATTTT
>TRBJ1-5|-|TRBV5-1
CASSLGPLGGQPQHF
TGCGCCAGCAGCTTGGGCCCTCTGGGCGGTCAGCCCCAGCATTTT
>TRBJ2-1|-|TRBV2
CASSARSSYNEQFF
TGTGCCAGCAGTGCGCGAAGCTCCTACAATGAGCAGTTCTTC
>TRBJ2-7|TRBD2|TRBV13
CASSSEGTTTPLEDYEQYF
TGTGCCAGCAGCTCAGAAGGGACTACCACCCCTCTAGAGGATTACGAGCAGTACTTC
>TRBJ2-3|TRBD2|TRBV3-1/TRBV3-2
CASSQGGGGTDTQYF
TGTGCCAGCAGCCAAGGGGGGGGAGGCACAGATACGCAGTATTTT
>TRBJ1-1|-|TRBV5-1
CASSLGLRPDYTEAFF
TGCGCCAGCAGCTTGGGCCTCAGACCCGACTACACTGAAGCTTTCTTT
>TRBJ1-2|-|TRBV7-2
CASTLGTQTIYGYTF
TGTGCCAGCACCCTGGGGACCCAAACCATATATGGCTACACCTTC
>TRBJ1-2|TRBD1|TRBV7-2
CASSPGTEYGYTF
TGTGCCAGCAGCCCCGGGACAGAGTATGGCTACACCTTC
>TRBJ2-7|-|TRBV28
CASTPVGTLYEQYF
TGTGCCAGCACCCCGGTCGGGACGCTCTACGAGCAGTACTTC
>TRBJ2-7|TRBD1|TRBV6-5
CATQLTGQVSYEQYF
TGTGCCACCCAACTCACCGGACAGGTCTCCTACGAGCAGTACTTC
>TRBJ2-5|-|TRBV6-6
CASSIQGEGETQYF
TGTGCCAGCAGTATTCAGGGGGAGGGAGAGACCCAGTACTTC
>TRBJ2-3|-|TRBV5-6
CASSSRGLVTDTQYF
TGTGCCAGCAGCTCGAGGGGCCTCGTCACAGATACGCAGTATTTT
>TRBJ1-3|-|TRBV3-1/TRBV3-2
CASSHLLRSASGNTIYF
TGTGCCAGCAGCCACCTACTCAGGTCAGCCTCTGGAAACACCATATATTTT
>TRBJ1-2|TRBD1|TRBV6-1
CASSALRDRGSYGYTF
TGTGCCAGCAGTGCACTCCGGGACAGGGGTTCCTATGGCTACACCTTC
>TRBJ2-7|TRBD1|TRBV4-2
CASSRPGQGAYEQYF
TGTGCCAGCAGCCGGCCGGGACAGGGGGCGTACGAGCAGTACTTC
>TRBJ1-6|-|TRBV10-3
CAISETGPNSPLHF
TGTGCCATCAGTGAGACAGGGCCGAATTCACCCCTCCACTTT
>TRBJ2-1|-|TRBV5-5
CASSLRNRGLYNEQFF
TGTGCCAGCAGCCTACGGAACAGGGGACTCTACAATGAGCAGTTCTTC
>TRBJ2-3|-|TRBV6-2/TRBV6-3
CASSYAIGLLLGTDTQYF
TGTGCCAGCAGTTACGCGATAGGACTCTTACTTGGGACAGATACGCAGTATTTT
>TRBJ2-5|-|TRBV7-8
CASSLGGRLQETQYF
TGTGCCAGCAGCTTAGGGGGCCGGCTACAAGAGACCCAGTACTTC
>TRBJ2-3|TRBD1|TRBV7-9
CASSPRQGSKSDTQYF
TGTGCCAGCAGCCCCCGACAGGGGTCAAAGTCGGATACGCAGTATTTT
>TRBJ1-5|-|TRBV28
CASSLYQGRQPQHF
TGTGCCAGCAGTTTATACCAGGGCCGGCAGCCCCAGCATTTT
>TRBJ2-5|-|TRBV27
CASRRPQGAQYF
TGTGCCAGCAGACGTCCCCAGGGAGCCCAGTACTTC
>TRBJ2-1|-|TRBV6-2/TRBV6-3
CASSPGPGLSYNEQFF
TGTGCCAGCAGCCCCGGTCCCGGCCTCTCCTACAATGAGCAGTTCTTC
>TRBJ2-1|-|TRBV15
CATSSGGLAQFF
TGTGCCACCAGCAGCGGAGGGCTGGCGCAGTTCTTC
>TRBJ2-1|-|TRBV5-1
CASIAQGPHNEQFF
TGCGCCAGCATCGCCCAGGGGCCACACAATGAGCAGTTCTTC
>TRBJ1-1|TRBD1|TRBV28
CASSFMTGGVETEAFF
TGTGCCAGCAGTTTTATGACAGGGGGCGTAGAAACTGAAGCTTTCTTT
>TRBJ1-2|TRBD1|TRBV3-1/TRBV3-2
CASSPTGVDYGYTF
TGTGCCAGCAGCCCAACAGGGGTTGACTATGGCTACACCTTC
>TRBJ1-6|-|TRBV2
CASSERTYSPLHF
TGTGCCAGCAGTGAGAGGACCTATTCACCCCTCCACTTT
>TRBJ2-5|-|TRBV27
CASSLWAQETQYF
TGTGCCAGCAGTTTATGGGCTCAAGAGACCCAGTACTTC